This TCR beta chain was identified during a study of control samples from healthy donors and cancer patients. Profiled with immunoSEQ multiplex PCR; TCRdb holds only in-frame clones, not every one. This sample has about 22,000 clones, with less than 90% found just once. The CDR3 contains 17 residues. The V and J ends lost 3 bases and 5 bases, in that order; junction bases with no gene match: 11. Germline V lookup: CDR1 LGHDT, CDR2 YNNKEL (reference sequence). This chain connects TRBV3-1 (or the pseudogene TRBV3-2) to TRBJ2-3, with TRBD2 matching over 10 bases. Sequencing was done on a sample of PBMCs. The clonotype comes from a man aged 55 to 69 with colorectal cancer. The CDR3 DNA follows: TGTGCCAGCAGCCACCTGAAGCGGGGGGGCCTGGGAGATACGCAGTATTTT. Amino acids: CASSHLKRGGLGDTQYF.